These 27 T cell receptor beta chains came from one sample sequenced in a study of metastatic and nonmetastatic thyroid tumors. TCRdb re-called the PCR reads through MiXCR. The sample holds 50,000 to 65,000 clones; 4% to 4.5% are singletons and the top ten take 20% to 25%. Ahead of thyroid surgery, no patient had received treatment of any kind. Sequenced sample: blood. These receptors were obtained from a female donor with papillary thyroid cancer or a benign thyroid nodule (not recorded which). Some clones in this sample may be carry-over from other donors' samples.

In this sample, this clone turned up a few times. One base away lies a much larger clone, so this may be a sequencing read error. The genes are TRBV20-1 and TRBJ1-4, with TRBD1 matching 7 bases. Germline V gene lookup returns CDR1 DFQATT and CDR2 SNEGSKA (reference sequence). CDR3 length: 15 residues. For the CDR3, the DNA is TGCGGTGCTGCCCACTACAGGGGATTAGGTGAAAAACTGTTTTTT. Residues: CGAAHYRGLGEKLFF.

This clone was seen many times. J is TRBJ2-7 and V is TRBV2; 12 bases fit TRBD2. The CDR3 loop spans 13 amino acids. Germline-derived CDR1 and CDR2 are SNHLY and FYNNEI. Trimming removed 5 bases from V and 9 bases from J; junction bases left unmatched: 5. Here the CDR3 reads CASSPQTSGRQYF. The CDR3 bases are TGTGCCAGCAGTCCCCAGACTAGCGGGAGGCAGTACTTC.

This clone was recorded many times. The chain has TRBV5-5 and TRBJ2-3; D remains unclear. Per germline, CDR1 SGHKS and CDR2 YYEKEE (reference sequence). The CDR3 has 14 amino acids. The ends were cut back, 1 base at V and 3 bases at J, with 9 bases in the middle. CDR3: CASSLILATDTQYF. In DNA, the CDR3 is TGTGCCAGCAGCTTGATATTGGCGACAGATACGCAGTATTTT.

The chain has TRBV7-9 and TRBJ2-5; perhaps D is TRBD1 or TRBD2 (6 bases each). The CDR3 runs 15 residues. Germline lookup yields CDR1 SEHNR and CDR2 FQNEAQ (reference sequence). The ends were cut back, 5 bases at V and 3 bases at J, with 16 bases in the middle. The CDR3 protein is CASSPSTRGEETQYF. The CDR3 DNA sequence: TGTGCCAGCAGCCCCAGTACGAGGGGGGAAGAGACCCAGTACTTC.

This clone was seen many times. This rearrangement joins TRBV11-3 to TRBJ2-1, with D possibly being TRBD2 (6 bases). Looked up from germline, CDR1 is SGHNT and CDR2 is YENEEA. V lost 0 bases and J 4 bases, leaving 13 bases between the germline ends. The CDR3 contains 16 residues. CDR3 bases: TGTGCCAGCAGCTTAGAGGGCGGGATCGGATACAATGAGCAGTTCTTC. It translates to CASSLEGGIGYNEQFF.

As to this clone: A clone one base away is much larger, so this may be a read error. This chain uses TRBV29-1 with TRBJ2-1; unclear D gene. This CDR3 region has 14 residues. V lost 5 bases and J lost 0, with 11 bases in between. CDR1 and CDR2 (germline): SQVTM, ANQGSEA. CDR3 residues: CSVRSLSSYNEQFF. The CDR3 region has the DNA TGCAGCGTTAGAAGCCTAAGCTCCTACAATGAGCAGTTCTTC.

CDR3 bases: TGTGCCAGCAGGGGGACTTCCTGTACCGGGGAGCTGTTTTTT. This translates into CASRGTSCTGELFF. The chain has TRBV2 and TRBJ2-2, with D possibly being TRBD2 (6 bases). The V end lost 6 bases, the J end lost 5 bases, and 13 bases lay between the germline ends. The germline V gene encodes CDR1 SNHLY and CDR2 FYNNEI. The CDR3 spans 14 residues. The full variable domain, its missing parts supplied by reference TRBV2 and TRBJ2-2, is EPEVTQTPSHQVTQMGQEVILRCVPISNHLYFYWYRQILGQKVEFLVSFYNNEISEKSEIFDDQFSVERPDGSNFTLKIRSTKLEDSAMYFCASRGTSCTGELFFGEGSRLTVL.

This clone has at least ten counts. The J gene is TRBJ2-7, the V gene TRBV6-1; 9 positions agree with TRBD1. The CDR3 has 13 residues. Germline V gene data show CDR1 as MNHNS and CDR2 as SASEGT. Unmatched junction bases numbered 2, after V lost 6 bases and J lost 2 bases. CDR3 loop: CASSRTGAYEQYF. The CDR3 DNA is TGTGCCAGCAGCAGGACAGGGGCCTACGAGCAGTACTTC.

This clone was seen ten or more times. The genes are TRBV5-5 and TRBJ1-2; no clear D gene. The CDR3 covers 16 residues. Trimming removed 4 bases at V and 1 base at J, with 17 bases between. In germline, CDR1 is SGHKS, CDR2 YYEKEE (reference sequence). CDR3 sequence (DNA): TGTGCCAGCAGCGTGACGGTCAGCTCTTTTAACTATGGCTACACCTTC. Amino acids: CASSVTVSSFNYGYTF.

This clone has a count of ten or more. The V call is TRBV20-1, the J call TRBJ1-5; a weak D match, TRBD1 (5 bases). The CDR3 sequence is 13 residues long. Looked up from germline, CDR1 is DFQATT and CDR2 is SNEGSKA (reference sequence). V gave up 5 bases and J gave up 0 bases, with 8 bases separating them. The CDR3 DNA follows: TGCAGTGCTCAACAGGATAGCAATCAGCCCCAGCATTTT. Protein: CSAQQDSNQPQHF.

This clone was counted only a few times. One junction end disagrees with the germline gene, perhaps due to a read error. The chain recombines TRBV6-5 with TRBJ1-2, with TRBD1 matching over 7 bases. This CDR3 spans 16 amino acids. Germline lookup yields CDR1 MNHEY and CDR2 SVGAGI. CDR3 sequence: CASTYQTGTETYGYTF. The DNA of the CDR3 is TGTGCCAGCACTTACCAAACCGGGACAGAGACATATGGCTACACCTTC.

For this clone: Since a much larger clone is just one base distant, this may be a read error. The chain links TRBV9 to TRBJ2-2, with 7 bases fitting TRBD1. Losses at the gene ends were 4 bases for V and 6 bases for J; bases not matched to a gene: 6. In germline, CDR1 is SGDLS, CDR2 YYNGEE. The CDR3 covers 14 residues. The CDR3 protein is CASSFVQGSGELFF. In nucleotides, the CDR3 is TGTGCCAGCAGCTTTGTACAGGGGTCCGGGGAGCTGTTTTTT.

This clone was counted ten times or more. In the same sample, other DNA sequences code for this CDR3. This chain connects TRBV19 to TRBJ1-1, with a possible D match to TRBD1 (6 bases). V lost 2 bases to trimming and J lost 0 bases, with 16 bases between them. Germline assignment: CDR1 LNHDA and CDR2 SQIVND (reference sequence). The CDR3 is 17 residues long. The CDR3 here is CASSIIGAQGLNTEAFF. The CDR3 DNA reads as TGTGCCAGTAGTATAATAGGAGCCCAGGGGTTGAACACTGAAGCTTTCTTT.

This rearrangement joins TRBV7-2 to TRBJ2-4; TRBD1 or TRBD2 may be the D gene (5 bases each). Trimming pared 5 bases from V and 6 bases from J, leaving 14 bases between. The CDR3 loop spans 14 amino acids. The germline gives CDR1 SGHTA, CDR2 FQGNSA. CDR3 bases: TGTGCCAGCAGCCAGACGGGACGTGTAAACATTCAGTACTTC. Translation gives CASSQTGRVNIQYF. Complete variable domain (other parts from reference TRBV7-2 and TRBJ2-4): GAGVSQSPSNKVTEKGKDVELRCDPISGHTALYWYRQSLGQGLEFLIYFQGNSAPDKSGLPSDRFSAERTGGSVSTLTIQRTQQEDSAVYLCASSQTGRVNIQYFGAGTRLSVL.

The chain recombines TRBV5-6 with TRBJ2-5; D is unclear. Germline V gene lookup returns CDR1 SGHDT and CDR2 YYEEEE. V dropped 2 bases and J dropped 5 bases, with 10 bases sitting between them. The CDR3 loop spans 13 amino acids. The CDR3 spells CASSFRLGETQYF. Here the CDR3 DNA reads TGTGCCAGCAGCTTCAGGTTGGGGGAGACCCAGTACTTC.

Note on this clone: One junction end does not reproduce the germline sequence, and a read error may be involved. This rearrangement joins TRBV20-1 to TRBJ2-3, with D unresolved. Germline CDR1 and CDR2: DFQATT and SNEGSKA (reference sequence). CDR3 length: 11 amino acids. CDR3 protein: CSARALGTHYF. The CDR3 region has the DNA TGCAGTGCTAGGGCGCTGGGTACGCATTATTTT.

This chain connects TRBV13 to TRBJ1-5, with 7 nucleotides matching TRBD1. Germline assignment: CDR1 PRHDT and CDR2 FYEKMQ (reference sequence). The length of the CDR3 is 15 residues. The junction had 6 bases not matched to a gene; V was cut back by 0 bases and J by 7 bases. This chain's CDR3 is CASSLGDRVIQPQHF. CDR3 coding DNA: TGTGCCAGCAGCTTAGGCGACAGGGTCATACAGCCCCAGCATTTT.

Many counts were recorded for this clone. A junction end diverges from the germline sequence, so it may reflect a read error. This chain connects TRBV10-3 to TRBJ1-1; 9 nucleotides match TRBD1. From germline, CDR1 is ENHRY and CDR2 SYGVKD. The CDR3 covers 12 residues. Here the CDR3 DNA reads TGTGCCATCAGTGAAGGGACAGGGCTCCCGATTTTC. It codes for CAISEGTGLPIF.

This clone was observed a handful of times. The chain joins TRBV6-1 to TRBJ2-1; D gene uncertain. The length of the CDR3 is 12 residues. The V end was cut by 5 bases, the J end by 9 bases, with 11 bases between. Germline assignment: CDR1 MNHNS and CDR2 SASEGT. CDR3 coding DNA: TGTGCCAGCAGTCAACTTAGGGCTGAGCAGTTCTTC. The encoded protein is CASSQLRAEQFF.

This clone was counted at least ten times. The rearrangement uses TRBV27 and TRBJ2-7; a weak D match, TRBD2 (6 bases). The germline V and J ends were trimmed by 2 bases and 5 bases, with 16 bases remaining between them. The CDR3 extends over 15 amino acids. CDR1 is MNHEY and CDR2 is SMNVEV in the germline V gene (reference sequence). For the CDR3, the DNA is TGTGCCAGCAGTTTAATTGGTCCGCGGAGGGACGAGCAGTACTTC. Protein sequence: CASSLIGPRRDEQYF.

This clone was observed a handful of times. The chain joins TRBV12-5 to TRBJ2-2; D is perhaps TRBD1 (6 bases). V lost 6 bases and J 1 base, leaving 9 bases between the germline ends. This CDR3 is built from 14 residues. Germline V gives CDR1 LGHNT, CDR2 FRNRAP. CDR3: CASGGHLNTGELFF. In DNA form, the CDR3 reads TGTGCTAGTGGGGGACATTTGAACACCGGGGAGCTGTTTTTT.

Many counts were recorded for this clone. The rearrangement links TRBV4-1 to TRBJ1-2; 7 bases are a match to TRBD1. Germline lookup yields CDR1 MGHRA and CDR2 YSYEKL. Trimming at V came to 5 bases and at J to 6 bases, leaving 15 bases not matched to a gene. The CDR3 contains 16 residues. The CDR3 DNA reads as TGCGCCAGCAGCACTCAAAATGTTCGACAGGGTGATGGCTACACCTTC. Protein sequence: CASSTQNVRQGDGYTF.

This clone was found many times. This sequence joins TRBV14 and TRBJ2-1; 9 bases line up with TRBD2. From germline, CDR1 is SGHDN and CDR2 FVKESK. This CDR3 contains 16 residues. J gave up 4 bases and V 4 bases, and 8 bases lay outside the gene matches. The CDR3 sequence: CASSPFETSGYNEQFF. The CDR3 DNA follows: TGTGCCAGCAGCCCCTTCGAGACTAGCGGATACAATGAGCAGTTCTTC.

This clone has at least ten counts. A much bigger clone sits one base away, suggesting this may be a read error. The rearrangement joins TRBV7-3 to TRBJ1-2; D not certain. Trimming removed 5 bases at V and 4 bases at J, with 8 bases between. The germline V gene has CDR1 SGHTA and CDR2 FQGTGA. The CDR3 extends over 12 amino acids. CDR3 amino acids: CASSVNGYGYTF. The CDR3 nucleotides are TGTGCCAGCAGCGTCAACGGCTATGGCTACACCTTC.

In this sample, this clone turned up a few times. A read error is likely, as this CDR3 ends without the conserved phenylalanine or tryptophan. V is TRBV10-3 and J is TRBJ1-6; TRBD1 might be the D (5 bases). The V and J ends lost 3 bases and 8 bases respectively, with 11 bases between them. The CDR3 sequence is 14 residues long. Germline lookup yields CDR1 ENHRY and CDR2 SYGVKD. The CDR3 region is CAISDWAGDSPLHI. CDR3 DNA: TGTGCCATCAGTGACTGGGCGGGGGATTCACCCCTCCACATT.

The chain recombines TRBV30 with TRBJ1-6, with TRBD1 matching over 7 bases. V lost 5 bases, J lost 7 bases, and 11 bases stayed unmatched. The CDR3 consists of 15 residues. The V gene's germline CDR1 is GTSNPN and CDR2 SVGIG (reference sequence). CDR3 bases: TGTGCCTGGTCACCCGGGACAGCTCCCAATTCACCCCTCCACTTT. Its translation is CAWSPGTAPNSPLHF. Filled out from reference TRBV30 and TRBJ1-6, the complete variable domain reads SQTIHQWPATLVQPVGSPLSLECTVEGTSNPNLYWYRQAAGRGLQLLFYSVGIGQISSEVPQNLSASRPQDRQFILSSKKLLLSDSGFYLCAWSPGTAPNSPLHFGNGTRLTVT.

Many counts were recorded for this clone. J is TRBJ1-4 and V is TRBV7-2; TRBD1 is a possible D gene (5 bases). The CDR3 is 16 residues long. The germline gives CDR1 SGHTA, CDR2 FQGNSA. Deletions cut 5 bases from V and 7 bases from J, with 20 bases between. The CDR3 region is CASSKNRARAGEKLFF. The CDR3 bases are TGTGCCAGCAGCAAAAATCGTGCCAGGGCGGGTGAAAAACTGTTTTTT. Filled out from reference TRBV7-2 and TRBJ1-4, the complete variable domain reads GAGVSQSPSNKVTEKGKDVELRCDPISGHTALYWYRQSLGQGLEFLIYFQGNSAPDKSGLPSDRFSAERTGGSVSTLTIQRTQQEDSAVYLCASSKNRARAGEKLFFGSGTQLSVL.